Listed here are 2 T cell receptor beta chains from one sample, sequenced in a study of identical twins. TCRdb independently ran MiXCR on the 5' RACE reads; one entry per CDR3 protein. The sample yields around 200,000 distinct CDR3 sequences, around a tenth seen once. Sequencing was done on a sample of memory (CD45RO+) T cells sorted from blood. The receptors were gathered from a woman between 18 and 29 years old in good health.

This clonotype was seen a few times. The junction shows a germline mismatch at one end, possibly a read error. V is TRBV6-2 or TRBV6-3 and J is TRBJ2-4; D ambiguous. The CDR3 spans 13 residues. The germline gives CDR1 MNHEY, CDR2 SVGEGT. CDR3 loop: CAISGVAKNIQYF. The DNA for the CDR3 is TGTGCCATCAGTGGGGTTGCCAAAAACATTCAGTACTTC.

This clonotype was seen many times. This chain links TRBV29-1 with TRBJ1-1; D is possibly TRBD1 (6 bases). The V gene's germline CDR1 is SQVTM and CDR2 ANQGSEA. Trimming pared 4 bases from V and 3 bases from J, leaving 12 bases between. The CDR3 extends over 13 amino acids. CDR3 in amino acids: CSVGIGGYTEAFF. As DNA, the CDR3 is TGCAGCGTTGGTATAGGGGGGTACACTGAAGCTTTCTTT.